This record concerns one T cell receptor (beta chain) sequence. The antigen is undetermined. Using immunoSEQ multiplex PCR, the repertoire was profiled, and TCRdb retains in-frame clones only, with some absent. The data contain 100,000 to 150,000 clones, about nine tenths of them singletons. The sample is drawn from a study of T cell responses to AZD1222 COVID-19 vaccine. About the study: Pooling was applied to second doses at about 4 or about 12 weeks. General study points: Clonal diversity may have been underestimated in mostly white British donors. Breadth and depth of Spike-specific TCRs rose after two AZD1222 doses. The peak T cell response came first, and repertoires were sampled only after it.

This CDR3 is built from 13 residues. Germline CDR1 is LGHNA and CDR2 is YSLEER. The V end lost 8 bases, the J end lost 4 bases, and 14 bases lay between the germline ends. Sequences were derived from peripheral blood, sampled on day 0 of AZD1222 vaccination. This chain uses TRBV4-3 with TRBJ1-1, with D possibly matching TRBD1 (5 bases). The TCR comes from an adult in good health. CDR3 loop: CASSQGHATEAFF. The CDR3 DNA sequence: TGCGCCAGCTCACAAGGACATGCCACTGAAGCTTTCTTT.